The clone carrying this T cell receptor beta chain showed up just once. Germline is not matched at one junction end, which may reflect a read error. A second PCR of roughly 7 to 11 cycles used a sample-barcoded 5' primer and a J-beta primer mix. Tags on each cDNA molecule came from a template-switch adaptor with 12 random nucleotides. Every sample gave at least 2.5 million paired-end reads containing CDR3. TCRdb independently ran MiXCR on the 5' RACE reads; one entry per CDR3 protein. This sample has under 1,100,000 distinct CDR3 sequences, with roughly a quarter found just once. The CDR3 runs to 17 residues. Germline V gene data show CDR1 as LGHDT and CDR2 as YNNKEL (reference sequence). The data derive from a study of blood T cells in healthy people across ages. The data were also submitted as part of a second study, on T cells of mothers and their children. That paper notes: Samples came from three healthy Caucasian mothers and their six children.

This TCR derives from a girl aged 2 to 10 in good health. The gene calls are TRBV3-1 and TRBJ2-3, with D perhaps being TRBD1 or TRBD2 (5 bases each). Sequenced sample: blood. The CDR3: CASSQGTQDSRKYTQYF. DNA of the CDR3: TGTGCCAGCAGCCAAGGCACACAGGACTCTCGAAAGTATACGCAATATTTT.